This TCR beta chain was retrieved from a study of blood T cell repertoires in COVID-19. With 5 bases removed from V and 8 bases from J, the gap between germline ends came to 15 bases. CDR3 length: 14 amino acids. Germline V gene data show CDR1 as MDHEN and CDR2 as SYDVKM. Each recovered donor of Cohort 3 presented with two negative PCRs, clearance, or symptom resolution. Measured with immunoSEQ multiplex PCR; TCRdb has only the in-frame clones, and not every one. The sample has hundreds of thousands of clones; less than 85% are singletons. The V gene is TRBV28, the J gene TRBJ1-4; maybe TRBD1 (5 bases). Sequences were obtained from PBMCs or T cells enriched from blood (not recorded which). The origin of this receptor is a man in his forties who had recovered from COVID-19. CDR3 DNA sequence: TGTGCCAGCAGTGTCTCGGGGGAAAGGGAAAAACTGTTTTTT. Encoded protein: CASSVSGEREKLFF. The variable domain in full, with the rest retrieved from reference TRBV28 and TRBJ1-4, is DVKVTQSSRYLVKRTGEKVFLECVQDMDHENMFWYRQDPGLGLRLIYFSYDVKMKEKGDIPEGYSVSREKKERFSLILESASTNQTSMYLCASSVSGEREKLFFGSGTQLSVL.